The TCR beta chain described here comes from a study of shared clonotypes between healthy human individuals. Overall study context: Per-donor plates numbered three CD4 naive, three CD4 memory, two CD8 naive and one CD8 memory.

In the CD4+ fraction, cells were divided into CD45RA+ naive and CD45RA-negative memory subsets. V was clipped by 3 bases and J by 1 base, with 17 bases between them. This CDR3 has 17 amino acids. Germline lookup yields CDR1 ENHRY and CDR2 SYGVKD. For every subset, genomic DNA was evenly distributed across several immunoSEQ plates. Assay: immunoSEQ multiplex PCR; the TCRdb copy retains only in-frame clones and omits some. Seen here are around 2.1 million clones, approximately 94% observed once, and the top ten hold approximately 0.13%. This chain uses TRBV10-3 with TRBJ2-3, with D perhaps being TRBD1 or TRBD2 (6 bases each). Sequenced: naive CD4+ T cells sorted from blood. The subset is: CD45RA+ positively selected. The clonotype originates from a young man in good health. The CDR3 protein is CAISETGAMVGTDTQYF. CDR3 bases: TGTGCCATCAGTGAAACGGGGGCGATGGTAGGCACAGATACGCAGTATTTT.